This entry lists 3 T cell receptor beta chains sequenced from one sample in a study of neoadjuvant anti-PD-1 for oral cavity cancer. Data came from immunoSEQ multiplex PCR; TCRdb stores just in-frame clones and leaves some out. This sample has some 66,000 clones, with around 80% found just once. Material: PBMCs, obtained before nivolumab (anti-PD-1) treatment. These receptors were obtained from a person aged 40 to 85 with oral cavity squamous cell carcinoma.

The chain employs TRBV19 and TRBJ2-6; D assignment may be TRBD1 or TRBD2 (5 bases each). Germline V gene data show CDR1 as LNHDA and CDR2 as SQIVND (reference sequence). The CDR3 contains 17 residues. The V and J ends lost 5 bases and 2 bases respectively, with 16 bases between them. CDR3 sequence reads: CASSPIEGRAGANVLTF. As DNA, the CDR3 is TGTGCCAGTAGTCCTATAGAGGGACGAGCTGGGGCCAACGTCCTGACTTTC.

The chain recombines TRBV9 with TRBJ1-1, with D maybe TRBD1 (5 bases). Germline CDR1 and CDR2: SGDLS and YYNGEE. V lost 2 bases to trimming and J lost 1 base, with 9 bases between them. The CDR3 spans 14 residues. CDR3 sequence: CASSVGPTNTEAFF. The CDR3 bases are TGTGCCAGCAGCGTGGGGCCCACGAACACTGAAGCTTTCTTT. Based on the CDR3 plus reference TRBV9 and TRBJ1-1, the full variable domain is DSGVTQTPKHLITATGQRVTLRCSPRSGDLSVYWYQQSLDQGLQFLIQYYNGEERAKGNILERFSAQQFPDLHSELNLSSLELGDSALYFCASSVGPTNTEAFFGQGTRLTVV.

Judged by abundance, this clone is medium-sized. V gene TRBV4-1 combines with J gene TRBJ2-7; no clear D gene. This CDR3 has 12 amino acids. V was shortened by 4 bases and J by 2 bases, with 6 bases between the two germline ends. Germline V gene sequence: CDR1 MGHRA, CDR2 YSYEKL. In nucleotides, the CDR3 is TGCGCCAGCAGCCTGTTTCCCTACGAGCAGTACTTC. Protein sequence: CASSLFPYEQYF.